The TCR beta chain under discussion was sequenced for a study of blood T cell repertoires in COVID-19. Study as a whole: The samples span acute and convalescent COVID-19 from the United States, Italy and Spain.

This CDR3 region has 17 residues. V gave up 2 bases and J gave up 7 bases; unmatched junction bases: 13. Germline V gene data show CDR1 as LGHDT and CDR2 as YNNKEL (reference sequence). Using immunoSEQ multiplex PCR, the repertoire was profiled, and TCRdb retains in-frame clones only, with some absent. The sample includes fewer than 90,000 clones, less than 90% seen only once; the top ten take roughly a sixth. Specimen: peripheral blood. The J gene is TRBJ1-4, the V gene TRBV3-1 (or the pseudogene TRBV3-2), with TRBD1 identical over 7 bases. This receptor was identified in a man aged 80 or over in a cohort sampled during active COVID-19. The CDR3 here is CASSQPQTGKEGEKLFF. Written as DNA, the CDR3 is TGTGCCAGCAGCCAACCCCAGACAGGGAAGGAGGGTGAAAAACTGTTTTTT.